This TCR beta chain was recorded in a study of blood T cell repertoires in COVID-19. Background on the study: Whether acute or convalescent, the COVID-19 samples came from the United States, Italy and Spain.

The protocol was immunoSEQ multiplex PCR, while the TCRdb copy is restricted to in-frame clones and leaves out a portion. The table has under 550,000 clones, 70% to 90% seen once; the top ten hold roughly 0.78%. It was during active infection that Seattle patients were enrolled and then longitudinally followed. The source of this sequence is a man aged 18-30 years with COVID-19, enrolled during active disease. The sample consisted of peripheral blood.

CDR3 residues: CASSDPDSPGQYF. In DNA, the CDR3 is TGTGCCAGCAGTGACCCGGACAGCCCGGGTCAGTACTTC. The chain combines TRBV2 with TRBJ2-7; TRBD1 might be the D (6 bases). Germline loops: CDR1 SNHLY, CDR2 FYNNEI. Trimming cost V 3 bases and J 10 bases, with 16 bases left between them. This CDR3 contains 13 residues.